The 2 T cell receptor beta chains given below trace back to one sample, sequenced in a study of T-cell reconstitution after alpha-beta-depleted transplantation in children. The TCRbeta library incorporated unique molecular identifiers. TCRdb reanalysed the PCR reads using MiXCR and keeps one entry per CDR3 protein. The sample contains hundreds of thousands of distinct CDR3 sequences, 13% of which appear only once. Specimen: PBMCs, mostly from graft donor cells, collected 360 days after TCRalphabeta/CD19-depleted stem cell transplant. Every receptor here comes from a male patient younger than 18 who had a stem cell transplant for acute myeloid leukemia, so the T cells may come from the graft donor.

The chain carries TRBV19 and TRBJ1-1; possible D gene TRBD1, 6 bases. The CDR3 extends over 20 amino acids. Trimming removed 6 bases from V and 3 bases from J, with 32 bases in between. CDR1 and CDR2 from the germline V gene are LNHDA and SQIVND (reference sequence). The CDR3 DNA sequence: TGTGCCAGTAGCCCTCGGATCGCATGGGACCGGGGACATACAGACACTGAAGCTTTCTTT. Translated: CASSPRIAWDRGHTDTEAFF.

This clonotype has only a few counts. The chain has TRBV11-2 and TRBJ2-6; D unresolved. Germline CDR1 reads SGHAT; CDR2 reads FQNNGV. V gave up 0 bases and J gave up 2 bases, with 8 bases separating them. The CDR3 runs to 16 residues. The CDR3: CASSLDSSTGANVLTF. CDR3 nucleotide sequence: TGTGCCAGCAGCTTAGATTCAAGTACTGGGGCCAACGTCCTGACTTTC.